The next 16 T cell receptor beta chains were all read from a single sample in a study of response to subunit inactivated influenza vaccine. TCRdb reprocessed the RT-PCR reads with MiXCR, giving one entry per CDR3 protein. Among 300,000 to 350,000 distinct CDR3 sequences, 20% to 25% were seen once, and the ten largest hold 10%. The sample consisted of PBMCs from blood, taken 21 months after vaccination. The origin of the receptors is a man aged 45 to 70 who received an inactivated influenza vaccine.

In its sample, this clonotype was seen a few times. The rearrangement uses TRBV11-2 and TRBJ1-2; D is uncertain. The germline V and J ends were trimmed by 8 bases and 8 bases, with 18 bases remaining between them. From germline, CDR1 is SGHAT and CDR2 FQNNGV. This CDR3 is built from 13 residues. The CDR3 coding sequence is TGTGCCAGCCTCACCCGGGCCACCGACGGCTACACCTTC. As protein: CASLTRATDGYTF.

This clonotype was detected only a few times. The V and J genes are TRBV7-2 and TRBJ1-2; possible D gene TRBD1, 6 bases. CDR3 size: 13 residues. In germline, CDR1 is SGHTA, CDR2 FQGNSA. The ends were cut back, 3 bases at V and 6 bases at J, with 11 bases in the middle. This CDR3 reads CASSFQGPNGYTF. The CDR3 DNA reads as TGTGCCAGCAGCTTCCAGGGGCCCAATGGCTACACCTTC.

The chain carries TRBV5-1 and TRBJ2-2; 7 bases match TRBD2. The junction had 6 bases not matched to a gene; V was cut back by 0 bases and J by 1 base. The CDR3 length is 17 residues. CDR1 is SGHRS and CDR2 is YFSETQ in the germline V gene. The CDR3 DNA reads TGCGCCAGCAGCTTGGACGGAGCGGGACTGAACACCGGGGAGCTGTTTTTT. This gives the protein CASSLDGAGLNTGELFF. Full variable domain (remainder filled in from reference TRBV5-1 and TRBJ2-2): KAGVTQTPRYLIKTRGQQVTLSCSPISGHRSVSWYQQTPGQGLQFLFEYFSETQRNKGNFPGRFSGRQFSNSRSEMNVSTLELGDSALYLCASSLDGAGLNTGELFFGEGSRLTVL.

This clonotype was observed a few times. V usage is TRBV9 and J usage is TRBJ2-5, with a possible D match to TRBD1 (6 bases). The ends were cut back, 1 base at V and 5 bases at J, with 9 bases in the middle. Germline assignment: CDR1 SGDLS and CDR2 YYNGEE. The CDR3 is made up of 13 amino acids. Here the CDR3 DNA reads TGTGCCAGCAGCGTAAACACAGGGGAGACCCAGTACTTC. This sequence encodes CASSVNTGETQYF. Using reference TRBV9 and TRBJ2-5 for the parts outside the CDR3, the full variable domain is DSGVTQTPKHLITATGQRVTLRCSPRSGDLSVYWYQQSLDQGLQFLIQYYNGEERAKGNILERFSAQQFPDLHSELNLSSLELGDSALYFCASSVNTGETQYFGPGTRLLVL.

This clonotype was counted only a few times. V gene TRBV7-9 combines with J gene TRBJ2-5; TRBD1 aligns across 7 bases. The CDR3 has 14 residues. CDR1 and CDR2 (germline): SEHNR, FQNEAQ (reference sequence). V lost 5 bases and J lost 5; bases outside the gene matches: 8. CDR3 loop: CASSQTGLSETQYF. The CDR3 DNA is TGTGCCAGCAGCCAGACAGGGCTATCCGAGACCCAGTACTTC.

This clonotype turned up a few times. The genes are TRBV12-3 or TRBV12-4 and TRBJ2-5, with D perhaps TRBD2 (6 bases). The V end was cut by 5 bases, the J end by 0 bases, with 16 bases between. The CDR3 length is 16 residues. The CDR3 coding sequence is TGTGCCAGCAGTGGAGATGCCGGGAGATACCAAGAGACCCAGTACTTC. Translated: CASSGDAGRYQETQYF.

The CDR3 bases are TGTGCCACCAGTGATAGCGATGGGCGGAACTCCTACGAGCAGTACTTC. Translation gives CATSDSDGRNSYEQYF. The rearrangement joins TRBV24-1 to TRBJ2-7; D gene ambiguous. CDR1 and CDR2 from the germline V gene are KGHDR and SFDVKD. The V end lost 3 bases, the J end lost 0 bases, and 14 bases lay between the germline ends. CDR3 length equals 16 residues.

This clonotype has a count of ten or more. J is TRBJ1-2 and V is TRBV10-3; D may be TRBD1 (6 bases). Trimming removed 0 bases at V and 1 base at J, with 21 bases between. CDR3 length equals 19 residues. Per the germline V gene, CDR1 is ENHRY and CDR2 is SYGVKD. The CDR3 sequence: CAISESTGQGSNFNYGYTF. In DNA form, the CDR3 reads TGTGCCATCAGTGAGTCTACGGGGCAGGGGTCGAACTTTAACTATGGCTACACCTTC.

V and J are TRBV4-3 and TRBJ1-3, with D unclear. The CDR3 is 13 residues long. V lost 0 bases and J 8 bases, leaving 8 bases between the germline ends. CDR1 LGHNA and CDR2 YSLEER come from the germline V gene. The CDR3 DNA reads as TGCGCCAGCAGCCAAGATAGTCGGGACACCATATATTTT. This codes for CASSQDSRDTIYF.

This clonotype was observed a handful of times. This sequence joins TRBV20-1 and TRBJ2-1, with 8 positions matching TRBD2. This CDR3 is 15 amino acids long. CDR1 DFQATT and CDR2 SNEGSKA come from the germline V gene (reference sequence). The V segment lost 8 bases and the J segment 0 bases; nucleotides outside the gene matches: 9. The CDR3 DNA follows: TGCAGTCAACCGAGCACTAGCGGCTCCTACAATGAGCAGTTCTTC. Translation: CSQPSTSGSYNEQFF.

The J gene is TRBJ1-3, the V gene TRBV12-3 or TRBV12-4, with no clear D. The CDR3 has 13 amino acids. Trimming took 0 bases from V and 3 from J, leaving 3 bases between them. The CDR3 here is CASSLALGNTIYF. CDR3 nucleotides: TGTGCCAGCAGTTTAGCGCTTGGAAACACCATATATTTT.

The genes are TRBV6-1 and TRBJ1-2, with TRBD1 matching over 8 bases. This CDR3 is 13 amino acids long. Germline CDR1 reads MNHNS; CDR2 reads SASEGT. V trimming: 7 bases; J trimming: 4 bases; junction bases outside the gene matches: 5. The CDR3 nucleotides read TGTGCCAGCAAGCCGGGACAGGCCTATGGCTACACCTTC. Translation gives CASKPGQAYGYTF.

Note on this clonotype: This clone may be a read error of a much larger clone one base away. V usage is TRBV10-3 and J usage is TRBJ1-1; D is perhaps TRBD1 (6 bases). The germline gives CDR1 ENHRY, CDR2 SYGVKD. CDR3 length: 14 amino acids. With 4 bases removed from V and 4 bases from J, the gap between germline ends came to 13 bases. The CDR3 loop reads CAISAQGGGTEAFF. The CDR3 bases are TGTGCCATCAGTGCACAGGGAGGAGGCACTGAAGCTTTCTTT.

This clonotype was seen more than once but under ten times. The J gene is TRBJ2-7, the V gene TRBV12-3 or TRBV12-4, with D possibly matching TRBD1 (6 bases). V was shortened by 4 bases and J by 5 bases, with 12 bases between the two germline ends. The CDR3 is 13 residues long. In nucleotides, the CDR3 is TGTGCCAGCAGTTCGCAGGGGATCCACGAGCAGTACTTC. This encodes CASSSQGIHEQYF.

The chain links TRBV10-3 to TRBJ2-1; 10 bases are shared with TRBD1. The V and J ends lost 10 bases and 3 bases, in that order; junction bases with no gene match: 6. From germline, CDR1 is ENHRY and CDR2 SYGVKD. This CDR3 spans 14 amino acids. The CDR3 protein is CATRDRGFYNEQFF. DNA for the CDR3: TGTGCCACCCGGGACAGGGGATTCTACAATGAGCAGTTCTTC.

The V call is TRBV20-1, the J call TRBJ2-3; no clear D. The CDR3 runs 14 residues. Germline V gene lookup returns CDR1 DFQATT and CDR2 SNEGSKA (reference sequence). V was shortened by 3 bases and J by 0 bases, with 10 bases between the two germline ends. CDR3 amino acids: CSASGEASTDTQYF. The CDR3 nucleotides are TGCAGTGCTAGTGGCGAAGCTAGCACAGATACGCAGTATTTT.